One sample yielded the 12 T cell receptor beta chains listed below, sequenced in a study of cytomegalovirus exposure and HLA in healthy donors. 60 Vbeta and 13 Jbeta primers were used in PCR. Generated by immunoSEQ multiplex PCR, the TCRdb table keeps only in-frame clones and is missing some. In the table there are some 150,000 clones, roughly 85% of which are singletons. Sequenced sample: PBMCs. The receptors stem from a woman aged 18-29 years in good health and CMV-seronegative.

This clone was recorded once. The rearrangement joins TRBV6-5 to TRBJ2-7; no definite D call. V lost 0 bases, J lost 1 base, and 7 bases lay in between. This CDR3 contains 14 residues. Germline CDR1 and CDR2: MNHEY and SVGAGI. The CDR3 coding sequence is TGTGCCAGCAGTTACTCTTCAGAATCCTACGAGCAGTACTTC. Its translation: CASSYSSESYEQYF.

The chain is built from TRBV11-1 and TRBJ2-5; D possibly corresponds to TRBD1 (6 bases). Looked up from germline, CDR1 is SGHAT and CDR2 is FQDESV (reference sequence). The CDR3 spans 13 residues. The ends were cut back, 5 bases at V and 3 bases at J, with 10 bases in the middle. The CDR3 reads CASSEHREETQYF. The CDR3 DNA reads TGTGCCAGCAGCGAACACAGGGAAGAGACCCAGTACTTC.

This clone is a singleton in its sample. The rearrangement links TRBV7-2 to TRBJ2-1, with TRBD2 identical over 9 bases. The CDR3 consists of 15 residues. Germline V gene lookup returns CDR1 SGHTA and CDR2 FQGNSA. J gave up 4 bases and V 4 bases, and 5 bases lay outside the gene matches. The CDR3 sequence: CASSSAGGLYNEQFF. CDR3 coding DNA: TGTGCCAGCAGCTCAGCGGGAGGTCTGTACAATGAGCAGTTCTTC.

V is TRBV4-3 and J is TRBJ1-4, with 9 bases aligning to TRBD1. Looked up from germline, CDR1 is LGHNA and CDR2 is YSLEER. The CDR3 has 22 amino acids. The V segment lost 1 base and the J segment 0 bases; nucleotides outside the gene matches: 18. This CDR3 is CASSQAPPRTGEYRATNEKLFF. DNA of the CDR3: TGCGCCAGCAGCCAAGCCCCACCCCGGACAGGGGAGTATAGAGCAACTAATGAAAAACTGTTTTTT.

The chain has TRBV19 and TRBJ1-5; D is ambiguous. This CDR3 is built from 12 residues. V was pared by 4 bases and J by 8 bases, with 9 bases between. The germline V gene encodes CDR1 LNHDA and CDR2 SQIVND (reference sequence). The CDR3 protein is CASSRGAEPQHF. CDR3 nucleotide sequence: TGTGCCAGTAGTAGAGGAGCTGAGCCCCAGCATTTT.

V usage is TRBV11-2 and J usage is TRBJ2-1; 8 positions match TRBD2. CDR3 length: 16 residues. Trimming removed 3 bases from V and 7 bases from J; junction bases left unmatched: 11. Per the germline V gene, CDR1 is SGHAT and CDR2 is FQNNGV. Written as DNA, the CDR3 is TGTGCCAGCAGCTTGGGCACCCAGCGGGGGACAAATGAGCAGTTCTTC. Encoded protein: CASSLGTQRGTNEQFF.

The V and J genes are TRBV6-6 and TRBJ2-7; 10 bases align to TRBD2. The CDR3 has 15 amino acids. Trimming took 5 bases from V and 3 from J; bases not matched to a gene: 7. In germline, CDR1 is MNHNY, CDR2 SVGAGI (reference sequence). This CDR3 reads CASSKRPSGSYEQYF. The CDR3 DNA follows: TGTGCCAGCAGTAAAAGGCCTAGCGGGAGCTACGAGCAGTACTTC.

This sequence joins TRBV28 and TRBJ2-1; 14 nucleotides align to TRBD2. CDR3 length: 17 amino acids. The V gene end was trimmed by 1 base and the J gene end by 8 bases; junction bases not matched to a gene: 7. CDR1 is MDHEN and CDR2 is SYDVKM in the germline V gene. The CDR3 DNA follows: TGTGCCAGCAGTTTATACGCCGGACTAGCGGGGGGACATGAGCAGTTCTTC. It translates to CASSLYAGLAGGHEQFF.

This chain connects TRBV6-1 to TRBJ2-5, with TRBD2 identical over 9 bases. Trimming took 2 bases from V and 4 from J; bases not matched to a gene: 11. The CDR3 sequence is 17 residues long. Germline CDR1 and CDR2: MNHNS and SASEGT. The CDR3 here is CASSESPAGGPGETQYF. CDR3 DNA: TGTGCCAGCAGTGAAAGCCCAGCGGGAGGACCGGGAGAGACCCAGTACTTC.

This chain links TRBV5-1 with TRBJ2-7, with TRBD2 matching over 10 bases. Germline V gene data show CDR1 as SGHRS and CDR2 as YFSETQ. V lost 4 bases and J lost 5; bases outside the gene matches: 12. The CDR3 is 16 residues long. In nucleotides, the CDR3 is TGCGCCAGCAGCCCCGGGGGAGCGGGAGGGCCCCACGAGCAGTACTTC. Protein sequence: CASSPGGAGGPHEQYF.

The chain joins TRBV6-6 to TRBJ2-1; 14 bases line up with TRBD2. V was pared by 2 bases and J by 13 bases, with 4 bases of the junction left unmatched. Germline V gives CDR1 MNHNY, CDR2 SVGAGI (reference sequence). This CDR3 has 14 residues. The CDR3 protein is CASSYEGTSGSQFF. In nucleotides, the CDR3 is TGTGCCAGCAGTTACGAGGGGACTAGCGGGAGTCAGTTCTTC.

The V gene is TRBV5-1, the J gene TRBJ2-1, with 12 positions matching TRBD2. Germline trimming cut 5 bases from V and 5 bases from J; bases unmatched to any gene: 14. The CDR3 sequence is 18 residues long. The germline V gene has CDR1 SGHRS and CDR2 YFSETQ. The CDR3 bases are TGCGCCAGCAGTCTTGGGCGCACTAGCGGGGGGCCTAACAATGAGCAGTTCTTC. Protein: CASSLGRTSGGPNNEQFF.